The table lists the clone carrying this T cell receptor (beta chain) with a few counts. The antigen is unknown. Per the germline V gene, CDR1 is LGHNA and CDR2 is YSLEER. The CDR3 loop spans 18 amino acids. V gave up 0 bases and J gave up 6 bases, with 21 bases separating them. This specimen comes from a study of T cell repertoires in cytomegalovirus infection. Study context: HLA-B-restricted CMV epitopes that are well studied, plus recently identified HLA-C-restricted ones, were used by the study. Signatures in public TCR beta sequences pointed to both CMV infection and matching HLA type. Study results and limitations: Frequencies of public TCR beta families were cumulated, and this identified carriers of CMV plus the relevant HLA. HLA-C-restricted TCR beta clonotypes specific for CMV led the ex vivo response.

One entry per CDR3 protein results from TCRdb running MiXCR on the reads. This sample has approximately 910,000 distinct CDR3 sequences; about a third occur once, and the top ten carry about 14%. The TCR sequence derives from a human donor in good health (CMV status not recorded). Some clones in this sample may be carry-over from other donors' samples. Sequencing used cultured CD8+ T cells from PBMCs, obtained from culture after CMV antigen stimulation. V is TRBV4-3 and J is TRBJ2-1; TRBD2 is a possible D gene (6 bases). The CDR3 loop reads CASSQDLEEGILSNEQFF. The CDR3 DNA reads as TGCGCCAGCAGCCAAGATCTTGAGGAGGGGATCCTCTCCAATGAGCAGTTCTTC.